The 5 T cell receptor beta chains listed next were all sequenced from one sample in a study of blood T cell repertoires in COVID-19. Sequencing was performed with immunoSEQ multiplex PCR; in TCRdb, only in-frame clones are kept and a portion is missing. Of 45,000 to 55,000 clones in the sample, more than 75% were seen once. The specimen was peripheral blood. The source of these receptors is a woman over 75 with acute or convalescent COVID-19.

The rearrangement uses TRBV7-7 and TRBJ2-7, with D perhaps matching TRBD1 (6 bases). The CDR3 is 14 residues long. Germline V lookup: CDR1 SSHAT, CDR2 FNYEAQ (reference sequence). CDR3 loop: CASSFPGHSYEQYV. The CDR3 coding sequence is TGTGCTAGCAGCTTTCCGGGACATTCCTACGAGCAGTACGTC.

The V and J genes are TRBV2 and TRBJ1-3; D not certain. With 3 bases removed from V and 10 bases from J, the gap between germline ends came to 10 bases. Germline assignment: CDR1 SNHLY and CDR2 FYNNEI. This CDR3 comprises 12 residues. CDR3 sequence (DNA): TGTGCCAGCAGTGAGAATCAGAGGACCATATATTTT. Translation gives CASSENQRTIYF.

The chain links TRBV7-2 to TRBJ1-6; the match to TRBD1 covers 12 bases. The germline gives CDR1 SGHTA, CDR2 FQGNSA. Trimming removed 6 bases from V and 9 bases from J; junction bases left unmatched: 6. This CDR3 has 15 amino acids. The CDR3 reads CASRPGTGGFSPLHF. In DNA form, the CDR3 reads TGTGCCAGCAGGCCCGGGACAGGGGGCTTTTCACCCCTCCACTTT. The whole variable domain, filled in from reference TRBV7-2 and TRBJ1-6, reads GAGVSQSPSNKVTEKGKDVELRCDPISGHTALYWYRQSLGQGLEFLIYFQGNSAPDKSGLPSDRFSAERTGGSVSTLTIQRTQQEDSAVYLCASRPGTGGFSPLHFGNGTRLTVT.

The chain is built from TRBV5-5 and TRBJ2-7; 8 bases agree with TRBD2. V gave up 2 bases and J gave up 2 bases; unmatched junction bases: 3. This CDR3 has 14 amino acids. Germline V gives CDR1 SGHKS, CDR2 YYEKEE (reference sequence). This CDR3 reads CASSFSGMAYEQYV. The CDR3 DNA reads TGTGCCAGCAGCTTTAGCGGGATGGCCTACGAGCAGTACGTC.

In DNA, the CDR3 is TGCGCCAGCAGCCCTGGGCAGGGAGGGGACACTGAAGCTTTCTTT. It encodes CASSPGQGGDTEAFF. The genes are TRBV4-1 and TRBJ1-1; tentatively, D is TRBD1 (5 bases). Germline V CDR1 and CDR2: MGHRA, YSYEKL. V shed 4 bases and J shed 3 bases, with 15 bases lying between them. This CDR3 region has 15 residues.